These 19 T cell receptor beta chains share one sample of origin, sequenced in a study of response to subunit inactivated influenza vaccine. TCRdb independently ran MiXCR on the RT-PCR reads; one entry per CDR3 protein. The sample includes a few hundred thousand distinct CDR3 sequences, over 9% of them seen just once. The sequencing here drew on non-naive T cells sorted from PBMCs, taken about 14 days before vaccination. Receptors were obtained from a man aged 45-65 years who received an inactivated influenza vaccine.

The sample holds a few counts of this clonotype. The CDR3 nucleotides are TGCAGCGTGCGACAGGGGAGGGATCAGCCCCAGCATTTT. Translating it yields CSVRQGRDQPQHF. The V and J genes are TRBV29-1 and TRBJ1-5; 8 bases are a match to TRBD1. Germline V CDR1 and CDR2: SQVTM, ANQGSEA. The CDR3 spans 13 residues. J lost 5 bases, V lost 6 bases, and 6 bases had no gene match.

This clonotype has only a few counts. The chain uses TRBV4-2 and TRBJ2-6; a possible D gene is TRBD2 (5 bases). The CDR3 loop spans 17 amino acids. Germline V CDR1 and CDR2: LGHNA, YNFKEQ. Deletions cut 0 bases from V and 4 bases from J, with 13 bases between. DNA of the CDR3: TGTGCCAGCAGCCAAGATCCCCCGGGGTCCGGGGCCAACGTCCTGACTTTC. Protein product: CASSQDPPGSGANVLTF.

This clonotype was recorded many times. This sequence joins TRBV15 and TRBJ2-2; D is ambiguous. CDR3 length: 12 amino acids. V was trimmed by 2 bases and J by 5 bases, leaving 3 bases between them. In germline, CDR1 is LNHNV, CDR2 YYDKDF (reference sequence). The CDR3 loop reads CATSRNTGELFF. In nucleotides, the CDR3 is TGTGCCACCAGCAGAAATACCGGGGAGCTGTTTTTT.

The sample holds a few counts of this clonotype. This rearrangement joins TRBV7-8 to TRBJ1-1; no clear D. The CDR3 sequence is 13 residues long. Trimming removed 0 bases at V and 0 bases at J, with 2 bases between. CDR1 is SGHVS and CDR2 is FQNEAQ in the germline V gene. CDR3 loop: CASSLALNTEAFF. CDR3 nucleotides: TGTGCCAGCAGCTTAGCCTTGAACACTGAAGCTTTCTTT.

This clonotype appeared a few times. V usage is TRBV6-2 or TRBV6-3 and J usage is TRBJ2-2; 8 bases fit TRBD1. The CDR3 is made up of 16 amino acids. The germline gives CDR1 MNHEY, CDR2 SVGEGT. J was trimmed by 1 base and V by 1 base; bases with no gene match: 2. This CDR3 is CASSYYGQGNTGELFF. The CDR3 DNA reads TGTGCCAGCAGTTACTATGGACAGGGGAACACCGGGGAGCTGTTTTTT.

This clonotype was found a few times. As DNA, the CDR3 is TGTGCCAGTAGTATACAGCACACCGGGGAGCTGTTTTTT. Encoded protein: CASSIQHTGELFF. This chain connects TRBV19 to TRBJ2-2; D unresolved. The CDR3 extends over 13 amino acids. The germline CDR1 and CDR2 sequences are LNHDA and SQIVND (reference sequence). Trimming stripped 2 bases from V and 3 bases from J, with 4 bases between. Full variable domain (missing parts from reference TRBV19 and TRBJ2-2): DGGITQSPKYLFRKEGQNVTLSCEQNLNHDAMYWYRQDPGQGLRLIYYSQIVNDFQKGDIAEGYSVSREKKESFPLTVTSAQKNPTAFYLCASSIQHTGELFFGEGSRLTVL.

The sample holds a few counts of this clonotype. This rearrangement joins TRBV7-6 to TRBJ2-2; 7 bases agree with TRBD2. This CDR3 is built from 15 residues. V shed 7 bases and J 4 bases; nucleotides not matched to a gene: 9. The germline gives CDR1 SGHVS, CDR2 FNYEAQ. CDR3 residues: CASTMGSSGTGELFF. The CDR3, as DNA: TGTGCCAGCACCATGGGGTCTAGCGGCACCGGGGAGCTGTTTTTT.

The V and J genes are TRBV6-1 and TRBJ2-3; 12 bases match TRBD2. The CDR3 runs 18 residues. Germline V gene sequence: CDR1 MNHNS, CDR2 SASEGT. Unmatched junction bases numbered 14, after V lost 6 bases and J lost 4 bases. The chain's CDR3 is CASSPFGASGRGSDTQYF. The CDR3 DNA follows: TGTGCCAGCAGCCCCTTTGGCGCTAGCGGGAGGGGATCAGATACGCAGTATTTT.

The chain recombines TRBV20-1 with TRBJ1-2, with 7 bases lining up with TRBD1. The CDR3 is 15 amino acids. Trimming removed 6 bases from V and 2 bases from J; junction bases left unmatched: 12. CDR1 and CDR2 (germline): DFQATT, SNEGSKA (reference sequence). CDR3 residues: CSARPGTVLNYGYTF. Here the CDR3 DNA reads TGCAGTGCCAGACCCGGGACAGTACTAAACTATGGCTACACCTTC.

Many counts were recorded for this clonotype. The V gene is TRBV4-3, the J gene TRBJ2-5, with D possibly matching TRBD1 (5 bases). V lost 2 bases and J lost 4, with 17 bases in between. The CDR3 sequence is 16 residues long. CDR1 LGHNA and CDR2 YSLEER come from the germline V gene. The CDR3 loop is CASSQTWAGRGETQYF. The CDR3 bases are TGCGCCAGCAGCCAAACATGGGCAGGGCGAGGAGAGACCCAGTACTTC.

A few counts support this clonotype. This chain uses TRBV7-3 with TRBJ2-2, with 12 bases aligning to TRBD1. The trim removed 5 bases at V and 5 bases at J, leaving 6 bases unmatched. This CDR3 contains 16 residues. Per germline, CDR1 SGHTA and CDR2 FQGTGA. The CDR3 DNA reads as TGTGCCAGCAGCGCCGGGACAGGGGGCCTAACCGGGGAGCTGTTTTTT. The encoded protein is CASSAGTGGLTGELFF.

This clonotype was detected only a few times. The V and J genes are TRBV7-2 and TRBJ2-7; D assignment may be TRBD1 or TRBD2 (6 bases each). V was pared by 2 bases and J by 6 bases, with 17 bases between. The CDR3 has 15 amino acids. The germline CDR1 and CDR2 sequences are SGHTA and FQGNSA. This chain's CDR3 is CASSLMGGASREQYF. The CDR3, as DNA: TGTGCCAGCAGCTTAATGGGGGGCGCATCTCGCGAGCAGTACTTC.

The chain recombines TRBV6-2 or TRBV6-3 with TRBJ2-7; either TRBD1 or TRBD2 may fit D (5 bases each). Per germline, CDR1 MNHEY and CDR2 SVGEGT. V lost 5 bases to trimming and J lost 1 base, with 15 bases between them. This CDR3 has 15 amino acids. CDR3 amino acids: CASSRTGEGSYEQYF. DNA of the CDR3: TGTGCCAGCAGTAGAACAGGTGAGGGGTCCTACGAGCAGTACTTC.

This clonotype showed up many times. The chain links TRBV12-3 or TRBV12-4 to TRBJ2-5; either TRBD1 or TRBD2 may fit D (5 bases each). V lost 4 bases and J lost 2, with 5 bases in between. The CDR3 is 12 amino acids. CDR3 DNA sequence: TGTGCCAGCAGTTGGGGGCAAGAGACCCAGTACTTC. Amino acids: CASSWGQETQYF.

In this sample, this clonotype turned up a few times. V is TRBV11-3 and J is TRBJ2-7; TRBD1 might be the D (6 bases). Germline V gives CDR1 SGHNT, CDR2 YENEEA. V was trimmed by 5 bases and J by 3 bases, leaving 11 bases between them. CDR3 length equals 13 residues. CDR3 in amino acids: CASSRDTGYEQYF. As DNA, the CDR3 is TGTGCCAGCAGCCGGGACACTGGCTACGAGCAGTACTTC.

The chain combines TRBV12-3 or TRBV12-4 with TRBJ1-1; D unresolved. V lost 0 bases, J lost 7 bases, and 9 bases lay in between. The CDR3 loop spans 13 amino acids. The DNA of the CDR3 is TGTGCCAGCAGTTTAGCCACCAGCCTTGAAGCTTTCTTT. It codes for CASSLATSLEAFF.

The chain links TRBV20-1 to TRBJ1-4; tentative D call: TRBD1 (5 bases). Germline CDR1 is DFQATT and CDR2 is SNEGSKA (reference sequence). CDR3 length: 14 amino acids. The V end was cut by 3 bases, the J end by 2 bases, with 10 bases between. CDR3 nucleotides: TGCAGTGCTAGGGAAGGGGCGACTAATGAAAAACTGTTTTTT. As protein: CSAREGATNEKLFF.

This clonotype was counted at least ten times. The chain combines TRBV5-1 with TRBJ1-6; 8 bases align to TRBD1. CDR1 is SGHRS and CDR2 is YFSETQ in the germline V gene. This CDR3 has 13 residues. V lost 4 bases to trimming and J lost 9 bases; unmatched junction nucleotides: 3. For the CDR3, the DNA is TGCGCCAGCAGCCGACAGGGGAGTTCACCCCTCCACTTT. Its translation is CASSRQGSSPLHF. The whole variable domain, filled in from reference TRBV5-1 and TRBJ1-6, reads KAGVTQTPRYLIKTRGQQVTLSCSPISGHRSVSWYQQTPGQGLQFLFEYFSETQRNKGNFPGRFSGRQFSNSRSEMNVSTLELGDSALYLCASSRQGSSPLHFGNGTRLTVT.

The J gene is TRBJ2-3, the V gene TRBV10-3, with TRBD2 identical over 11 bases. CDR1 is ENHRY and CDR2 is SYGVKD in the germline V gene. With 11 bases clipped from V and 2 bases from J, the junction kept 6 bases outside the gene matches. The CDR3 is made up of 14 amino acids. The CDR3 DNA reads TGTGCCTCGACTAGCGGGGTCCCCACAGATACGCAGTATTTT. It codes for CASTSGVPTDTQYF.